This T cell receptor beta chain was captured by sequencing in a study of T cells in Graves' hyperthyroidism and ophthalmopathy. There are 14 residues in the CDR3. CDR1 is SGHTA and CDR2 is FQGNSA in the germline V gene. V shed 5 bases, J shed 8 bases, and the junction held 8 bases outside the gene matches. This clonotype was counted between two and nine times. Patients were excluded because of uncontrolled infection, other autoimmune disease, pregnancy or lactation. It was RNA transcripts that yielded the amplified TCR beta CDR3 regions. HTBI primers were employed in a first-round RT-PCR of the TCR CDR3. TCRdb ran MiXCR on the multiplex PCR reads and lists one entry per CDR3 protein. The sample consists of roughly 700,000 distinct CDR3 sequences, over 35% of them appearing once.

Material for sequencing was blood. The rearrangement uses TRBV7-2 and TRBJ1-4; 7 positions match TRBD1. This receptor was taken from a middle-aged woman with Graves' hyperthyroidism. In DNA, the CDR3 is TGTGCCAGCAGCCCAGTAGGGGGCGGCGAAAAACTGTTTTTT. This encodes CASSPVGGGEKLFF.